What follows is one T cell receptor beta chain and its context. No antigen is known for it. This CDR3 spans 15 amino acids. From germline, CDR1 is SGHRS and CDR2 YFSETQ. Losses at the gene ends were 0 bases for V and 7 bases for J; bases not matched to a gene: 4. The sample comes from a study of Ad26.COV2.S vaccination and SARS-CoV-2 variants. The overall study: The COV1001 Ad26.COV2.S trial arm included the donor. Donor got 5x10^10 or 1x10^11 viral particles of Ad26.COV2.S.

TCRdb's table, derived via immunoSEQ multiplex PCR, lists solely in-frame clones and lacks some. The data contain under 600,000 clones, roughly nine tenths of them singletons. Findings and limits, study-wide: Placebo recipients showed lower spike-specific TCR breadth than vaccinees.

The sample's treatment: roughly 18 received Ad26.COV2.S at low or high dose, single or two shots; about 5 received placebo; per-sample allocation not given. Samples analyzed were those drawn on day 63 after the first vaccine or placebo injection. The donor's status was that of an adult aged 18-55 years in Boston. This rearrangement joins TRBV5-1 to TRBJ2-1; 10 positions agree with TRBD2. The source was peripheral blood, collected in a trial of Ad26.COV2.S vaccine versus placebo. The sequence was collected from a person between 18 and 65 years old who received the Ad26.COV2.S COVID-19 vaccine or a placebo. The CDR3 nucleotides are TGCGCCAGCAGCTTGGGGGGTAGCGGGAGGAATGAGCAGTTCTTC. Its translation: CASSLGGSGRNEQFF.